This entry lists 17 T cell receptor beta chains sequenced from one sample in a study of T cell responses to AZD1222 COVID-19 vaccine. The repertoire was sequenced with immunoSEQ multiplex PCR; TCRdb's copy has only in-frame clones and lacks some. The sample holds about 90,000 clones, 80% to 90% seen once. The input for sequencing was peripheral blood, taken on day 0 of AZD1222 vaccination. Receptors were obtained from an adult in good health.

The rearrangement uses TRBV6-1 and TRBJ2-5; D tentatively reads TRBD1 or TRBD2 (5 bases each). The CDR3 is 15 amino acids. Between the trimmed V and J ends, which lost 2 bases and 1 base, there was a span of 11 bases. Germline CDR1 is MNHNS and CDR2 is SASEGT. CDR3 amino acids: CASSEFRGVQETQYF. CDR3 in DNA: TGTGCCAGCAGTGAATTCAGAGGGGTCCAAGAGACCCAGTACTTC.

This chain uses TRBV10-3 with TRBJ1-2; D ambiguous. CDR1 and CDR2 (germline): ENHRY, SYGVKD. The CDR3 is 12 residues long. V gave up 3 bases and J gave up 5 bases, with 7 bases separating them. CDR3 in amino acids: CAISETVYGYTF. DNA for the CDR3: TGTGCCATCAGTGAAACAGTGTATGGCTACACCTTC.

The chain links TRBV5-6 to TRBJ1-4, with TRBD1 as a possible D gene (5 bases). Trimming took off 1 base at V and 4 bases at J, with 14 bases between the two ends. The CDR3 is made up of 16 amino acids. Germline CDR1 and CDR2: SGHDT and YYEEEE. CDR3 region: CASSLQGPADNEKLFF. CDR3 coding DNA: TGTGCCAGCAGCTTGCAGGGCCCCGCCGATAATGAAAAACTGTTTTTT.

The chain has TRBV2 and TRBJ2-5, with TRBD1 matching over 9 bases. Germline V gene data show CDR1 as SNHLY and CDR2 as FYNNEI. V gave up 0 bases and J gave up 4 bases; unmatched junction bases: 3. This CDR3 is 15 amino acids long. CDR3 DNA sequence: TGTGCCAGCAGTGAAGCACAGGGGGCTACAGAGACCCAGTACTTC. Translated, it gives CASSEAQGATETQYF.

The J gene is TRBJ2-7, the V gene TRBV7-9, with 7 bases lining up with TRBD2. This CDR3 spans 16 amino acids. Trimming at V came to 1 base and at J to 0 bases, leaving 6 bases not matched to a gene. Looked up from germline, CDR1 is SEHNR and CDR2 is FQNEAQ (reference sequence). CDR3 region: CASSLGLAASSYEQYF. CDR3 sequence (DNA): TGTGCCAGCAGCTTAGGTCTAGCGGCTAGCTCCTACGAGCAGTACTTC. The complete variable domain, with remaining parts taken from reference TRBV7-9 and TRBJ2-7, reads DTGVSQNPRHKITKRGQNVTFRCDPISEHNRLYWYRQTLGQGPEFLTYFQNEAQLEKSRLLSDRFSAERPKGSFSTLEIQRTEQGDSAMYLCASSLGLAASSYEQYFGPGTRLTVT.

This clone has just a few counts. This sequence joins TRBV5-1 and TRBJ1-1; no clear D. CDR1 and CDR2 from the germline V gene are SGHRS and YFSETQ. CDR3 size: 16 residues. The V gene lost 1 base and the J gene lost 1 base, with 14 bases spanning the gap. The CDR3 sequence: CASSLSFSGRNTEAFF. In DNA, the CDR3 is TGCGCCAGCAGCTTGTCGTTTTCGGGTCGGAACACTGAAGCTTTCTTT. The full variable domain, completed using reference TRBV5-1 and TRBJ1-1, is KAGVTQTPRYLIKTRGQQVTLSCSPISGHRSVSWYQQTPGQGLQFLFEYFSETQRNKGNFPGRFSGRQFSNSRSEMNVSTLELGDSALYLCASSLSFSGRNTEAFFGQGTRLTVV.

V and J are TRBV28 and TRBJ1-5; the D is unclear. Trimming shortened V by 2 bases and J by 1 base, and 3 bases separated the two germline ends. The CDR3 totals 13 residues. Germline CDR1 is MDHEN and CDR2 is SYDVKM. The CDR3 spells CASSLGSNQPQHF. CDR3 sequence (DNA): TGTGCCAGCAGTTTAGGCAGCAATCAGCCCCAGCATTTT.

The V call is TRBV4-1, the J call TRBJ1-4, with a tentative D call TRBD1 (5 bases). V lost 2 bases and J 7 bases, leaving 14 bases between the germline ends. CDR1 MGHRA and CDR2 YSYEKL come from the germline V gene. The CDR3 is 15 residues long. The CDR3 here is CASSQSTAGSEKLFF. The CDR3 DNA is TGCGCCAGCAGCCAATCAACGGCAGGGAGTGAAAAACTGTTTTTT.

This clone has a handful of counts. The chain joins TRBV7-9 to TRBJ1-2; no firm D call. CDR3 length equals 13 residues. Germline loops: CDR1 SEHNR, CDR2 FQNEAQ (reference sequence). V was pared by 10 bases and J by 2 bases, with 14 bases between. CDR3 residues: CATEEAGNYGYTF. The CDR3 bases are TGTGCCACCGAGGAGGCAGGCAACTATGGCTACACCTTC.

The V call is TRBV7-3, the J call TRBJ2-3; the D is unclear. The V gene's germline CDR1 is SGHTA and CDR2 FQGTGA. With 4 bases removed from V and 3 bases from J, the gap between germline ends came to 11 bases. CDR3 length: 14 amino acids. The CDR3 DNA sequence: TGTGCCAGCAGCTCAGACCCCGGGACAGATACGCAGTATTTT. It specifies CASSSDPGTDTQYF.

The chain links TRBV7-3 to TRBJ2-1; D gene uncertain. Looked up from germline, CDR1 is SGHTA and CDR2 is FQGTGA. V dropped 5 bases and J dropped 0 bases, with 11 bases sitting between them. The CDR3 covers 15 residues. The CDR3 spells CASSQQVVSYNEQFF. The CDR3 DNA reads TGTGCCAGCAGCCAGCAGGTCGTCTCCTACAATGAGCAGTTCTTC.

V usage is TRBV5-1 and J usage is TRBJ1-3, with 8 bases fitting TRBD1. V lost 4 bases and J lost 8; bases outside the gene matches: 20. The CDR3 loop spans 18 amino acids. Germline assignment: CDR1 SGHRS and CDR2 YFSETQ. The CDR3, as DNA: TGCGCCAGCAGCCTAACCTTATTAGGGACAGGCGTTCCGGACACCATATATTTT. This sequence encodes CASSLTLLGTGVPDTIYF.

The chain recombines TRBV4-2 with TRBJ2-5; 10 bases fit TRBD2. Germline CDR1 is LGHNA and CDR2 is YNFKEQ. J lost 5 bases, V lost 1 base, and 4 bases had no gene match. The CDR3 is 15 amino acids. Written as DNA, the CDR3 is TGTGCCAGCAGCCAAGGTTCGACTAGCGGGGAGACCCAGTACTTC. This codes for CASSQGSTSGETQYF.

The rearrangement links TRBV6-5 to TRBJ1-1; D gene uncertain. CDR1 MNHEY and CDR2 SVGAGI come from the germline V gene. This CDR3 has 13 amino acids. V was pared by 6 bases and J by 5 bases, with 13 bases between. CDR3 sequence (DNA): TGTGCCAGCAGGCGACACCGGCGGACTGAAGCTTTCTTT. Amino acids: CASRRHRRTEAFF.

This clone turned up a few times. The chain is built from TRBV11-2 and TRBJ1-4, with D maybe TRBD1 (6 bases). This CDR3 has 16 residues. Trimming pared 5 bases from V and 6 bases from J, leaving 19 bases between. Germline V gives CDR1 SGHAT, CDR2 FQNNGV. The CDR3 here is CASSAPRRGEDEKLFF. In nucleotides, the CDR3 is TGTGCCAGCAGCGCTCCCCGCAGGGGTGAAGATGAAAAACTGTTTTTT.

The CDR3 loop is CASSEEGFGQPQHF. CDR3 DNA sequence: TGTGCCAGCAGTGAAGAGGGTTTCGGGCAGCCCCAGCATTTT. The J gene is TRBJ1-5, the V gene TRBV2; D unclear. Germline values: CDR1 SNHLY, CDR2 FYNNEI. The CDR3 is 14 residues long. Trimming left V 1 base short and J 7 bases short, with 11 bases between. Using reference TRBV2 and TRBJ1-5 for the parts outside the CDR3, the full variable domain is EPEVTQTPSHQVTQMGQEVILRCVPISNHLYFYWYRQILGQKVEFLVSFYNNEISEKSEIFDDQFSVERPDGSNFTLKIRSTKLEDSAMYFCASSEEGFGQPQHFGDGTRLSIL.

The chain joins TRBV21-1 to TRBJ1-4; no check of the table's D call, TRBD1, against the DNA was made. TRBV21-1 is a known pseudogene. This CDR3 is built from 15 residues. The chain's CDR3 is CASSKVGSSNEKLFF. CDR3 bases: TGTGCCAGCAGCAAAGTGGGCAGTTCGAATGAAAAACTGTTTTTT.